This T cell receptor (beta chain) was sequenced for a study of OX40 agonist ivuxolimab in advanced cancers. The overall study: Patients took ivuxolimab, an agonistic anti-OX40 (CD134) antibody.

Assay used: immunoSEQ multiplex PCR; TCRdb lists only in-frame clones, some missing. The repertoire has approximately 60,000 clones, around 77% of them found once; the top ten carry 5% to 6.5%. The material was CD4+ or CD8+ T cells sorted from blood, obtained in a trial of the OX40 agonist ivuxolimab. The sequence derives from an adult with an advanced solid tumor such as melanoma, head and neck, liver or kidney cancer.

The CDR3 sequence: CASSASDRGYGYTF. DNA for the CDR3: TGTGCCAGCAGTGCGTCAGACAGGGGCTATGGCTACACCTTC. The chain joins TRBV6-1 to TRBJ1-2; 8 bases agree with TRBD1. Germline CDR1 is MNHNS and CDR2 is SASEGT. This CDR3 contains 14 residues. Germline trimming cut 4 bases from V and 4 bases from J; bases unmatched to any gene: 5.